The text below deals with one T cell receptor (beta chain). Its cognate antigen is unknown. The data stem from a study of T cell responses to AZD1222 COVID-19 vaccine. Study findings and constraints: Recipients of two AZD1222 doses showed rising Spike-specific TCR breadth and depth. Reportedly, nearly half of unique spike TCRs recognized epitopes outside B.1.351/B.1.1.7 mutations. White British people made up most donors, females outnumbered males, and clonal diversity was possibly underestimated.

Trimming at V came to 9 bases and at J to 7 bases, leaving 15 bases not matched to a gene. CDR1 is LNHDA and CDR2 is SQIVND in the germline V gene (reference sequence). This CDR3 is built from 15 residues. Measured with immunoSEQ multiplex PCR; TCRdb has only the in-frame clones, and not every one. The sample contains about 120,000 clones, 75% to 95% of which appear only once. V usage is TRBV19 and J usage is TRBJ1-5, with 7 bases that match TRBD1. The starting material was peripheral blood, obtained on day 0 of AZD1222 vaccination. The receptor was isolated from an adult in good health. The CDR3: CASTPGGTAPQPQHF. CDR3 nucleotide sequence: TGTGCCAGCACCCCCGGGGGGACAGCCCCCCAGCCCCAGCATTTT.